The 25 T cell receptor beta chains presented below share a single source sample, sequenced in a study of regulatory T cells in long-lasting Graves disease. iRepertoire HTBI primers and Arm-PCR of CDR3 regions built TCR beta libraries. TCRdb reanalysed the multiplex PCR reads using MiXCR and keeps one entry per CDR3 protein. Among some 450,000 distinct CDR3 sequences listed, 16% were seen once. Stated time point: newly diagnosed GD, antithyroid drugs for less than 3 months. PBMCs provided the RNA from which the TCR library was made. This sample also belongs to another study, concerning T cells in Graves' hyperthyroidism and ophthalmopathy.

This specimen consisted of peripheral blood mononuclear cells (PBMCs), obtained at new diagnosis, from a patient treated with antithyroid drugs. The receptors originated from a woman in her 30s with Graves disease.

This clonotype was seen ten or more times. The gene calls are TRBV7-6 and TRBJ2-3, with D hard to call. The CDR3 loop spans 13 amino acids. Germline-derived CDR1 and CDR2 are SGHVS and FNYEAQ. V lost 3 bases, J lost 5 bases, and 9 bases lay in between. The CDR3 region has the DNA TGTGCCAGCAGCTTTTCAGGCGGAGATACGCAGTATTTT. Amino acid sequence: CASSFSGGDTQYF.

This clonotype was seen repeatedly, ten times or more. This chain links TRBV28 with TRBJ2-7; 8 nucleotides line up with TRBD1. The CDR3 is made up of 17 amino acids. Germline lookup yields CDR1 MDHEN and CDR2 SYDVKM. V trimming: 8 bases; J trimming: 2 bases; junction bases outside the gene matches: 17. The chain's CDR3 is CASPPGGLQGRAYEQYF. The CDR3 DNA sequence: TGTGCCAGCCCCCCAGGGGGCCTTCAGGGTCGGGCCTACGAGCAGTACTTC.

This clonotype was counted many times. The V gene is TRBV12-3 or TRBV12-4, the J gene TRBJ2-7; no reliable D call. V dropped 4 bases and J dropped 2 bases, with 9 bases sitting between them. This CDR3 comprises 13 residues. CDR3 nucleotide sequence: TGTGCCAGCAGTTCCCGTTCCCCCTACGAGCAGTACTTC. Translated: CASSSRSPYEQYF.

The J gene is TRBJ1-4, the V gene TRBV25-1; unclear D gene. Per the germline V gene, CDR1 is MGHDK and CDR2 is SYGVNS. The length of the CDR3 is 15 residues. The V gene lost 6 bases and the J gene lost 5 bases, with 16 bases spanning the gap. CDR3 region: CASSRAQAGNEKLFF. CDR3 DNA: TGTGCCAGCAGCCGAGCCCAGGCGGGGAATGAAAAACTGTTTTTT.

Turning to this clonotype: The junction differs from germline at one of its ends, possibly a read error. The chain employs TRBV5-1 and TRBJ1-1, with D possibly matching TRBD1 (6 bases). Germline lookup yields CDR1 SGHRS and CDR2 YFSETQ. This CDR3 is 17 amino acids long. CDR3 coding DNA: TGCGCCAGCGGCTTGGAGGGGGGGGTCGGGAAGAACACTGAAGCTTTCTTT. Translated, it gives CASGLEGGVGKNTEAFF.

This clonotype has at least ten counts. V is TRBV20-1 and J is TRBJ1-2; the D gene is possibly TRBD1 (5 bases). Germline assignment: CDR1 DFQATT and CDR2 SNEGSKA (reference sequence). The V end lost 6 bases, the J end lost 3 bases, and 17 bases lay between the germline ends. The CDR3 consists of 14 residues. The CDR3 sequence is CSASWGGKDYGYTF. CDR3 coding DNA: TGCAGTGCCAGTTGGGGGGGGAAGGACTATGGCTACACCTTC.

This clonotype has at least ten counts. This chain links TRBV5-5 with TRBJ1-5; 7 bases line up with TRBD1. There are 15 residues in the CDR3. Germline-derived CDR1 and CDR2 are SGHKS and YYEKEE (reference sequence). V was pared by 0 bases and J by 7 bases, with 7 bases of the junction left unmatched. This CDR3 reads CASSLVLAGGQPQHF. The CDR3 bases are TGTGCCAGCAGCTTGGTATTAGCAGGGGGACAGCCCCAGCATTTT.

CDR3 in amino acids: CASSLIAGGPDYEQYF. The CDR3 DNA is TGTGCCAGCAGCTTAATAGCGGGAGGGCCTGACTACGAGCAGTACTTC. J is TRBJ2-7 and V is TRBV7-3; the match to TRBD2 covers 11 bases. Germline trimming cut 1 base from V and 3 bases from J; bases unmatched to any gene: 5. The germline CDR1 and CDR2 sequences are SGHTA and FQGTGA. The CDR3 covers 16 residues.

With regard to this clonotype: A much larger clone differs from this one at a single base, so this may be a read error. V and J are TRBV2 and TRBJ1-2; possible D gene TRBD1, 5 bases. The V end was cut by 8 bases, the J end by 6 bases, with 13 bases between. Per the germline V gene, CDR1 is SNHLY and CDR2 is FYNNEI. CDR3 size: 12 residues. CDR3 sequence: CASGGRNDGYTF. The CDR3 nucleotides are TGTGCCAGCGGGGGGAGGAATGATGGCTACACCTTC.

This clonotype was observed a few times. In DNA form, the CDR3 reads TGCGCCAGCAGCCATCAAGGCCGGCAGTACTTC. It codes for CASSHQGRQYF. The V call is TRBV4-1, the J call TRBJ2-7; D gene ambiguous. Trimming stripped 3 bases from V and 9 bases from J, with 9 bases between. Germline CDR1 MGHRA, CDR2 YSYEKL. The CDR3 is made up of 11 amino acids.

This clonotype was seen many times. The DNA for the CDR3 is TGTGCCAGCACCACCGGGACAGGGGTGAACTACGAGCAGTACTTC. Translation: CASTTGTGVNYEQYF. The V and J genes are TRBV12-3 or TRBV12-4 and TRBJ2-7, with TRBD1 matching over 10 bases. The CDR3 is 15 residues long. V lost 7 bases, J lost 3 bases, and 9 bases stayed unmatched.

This clonotype was observed at least ten times. The chain joins TRBV11-2 to TRBJ2-7; D might be TRBD1 (6 bases). Deletions cut 7 bases from V and 2 bases from J, with 18 bases between. Germline CDR1 SGHAT, CDR2 FQNNGV. The CDR3 is 15 amino acids. The CDR3 sequence: CASTLRTGSTYEQYF. CDR3 bases: TGTGCCAGCACTCTCAGAACAGGGAGTACCTACGAGCAGTACTTC.

A word on this clonotype: The junction differs from germline at one of its ends, possibly a read error. The J gene is TRBJ1-5, the V gene TRBV3-1, with D uncertain. The CDR3 covers 14 residues. The V gene's germline CDR1 is LGHDT and CDR2 YNNKEL (reference sequence). The CDR3 coding sequence is TGTGTCAGCAGCCAAGATCTTGGGAATCAGCCCCAGCATTTT. Translating it yields CVSSQDLGNQPQHF.

On this clonotype: The germline gene is not matched at one end of the junction; a read error may be the cause. The J gene is TRBJ2-7, the V gene TRBV20-1, with 8 positions matching TRBD2. Germline values: CDR1 DFQATT, CDR2 SNEGSKA (reference sequence). This CDR3 spans 16 amino acids. The chain's CDR3 is CSAREGSEAGDGERYF. CDR3 nucleotides: TGCAGTGCTAGAGAGGGCAGCGAAGCGGGAGACGGCGAGCGGTACTTC.

The chain combines TRBV3-1 with TRBJ2-6, with TRBD1 identical over 7 bases. Trimming at V came to 5 bases and at J to 2 bases, leaving 15 bases not matched to a gene. This CDR3 has 19 residues. The germline V gene has CDR1 LGHDT and CDR2 YNNKEL (reference sequence). Here the CDR3 DNA reads TGTGCCAGCAGCTCGCAGACAGGGCCCCTCACCGCTGGGGCCAACGTCCTGACTTTC. Encoded protein: CASSSQTGPLTAGANVLTF.

This clonotype was found many times. The chain links TRBV28 to TRBJ2-3, with D unresolved. CDR1 MDHEN and CDR2 SYDVKM come from the germline V gene. V dropped 5 bases and J dropped 0 bases, with 12 bases sitting between them. The CDR3 sequence is 15 residues long. This CDR3 is CASSPTLRSTDTQYF. The CDR3 DNA is TGTGCCAGCAGTCCAACCTTGAGGAGCACAGATACGCAGTATTTT. The variable domain in full, completed from reference TRBV28 and TRBJ2-3, reads DVKVTQSSRYLVKRTGEKVFLECVQDMDHENMFWYRQDPGLGLRLIYFSYDVKMKEKGDIPEGYSVSREKKERFSLILESASTNQTSMYLCASSPTLRSTDTQYFGPGTRLTVL.

V usage is TRBV18 and J usage is TRBJ2-7; possibly TRBD1 for D (5 bases). Germline V lookup: CDR1 KGHSH, CDR2 LQKENI. Trimming cost V 4 bases and J 2 bases, with 18 bases left between them. The CDR3 extends over 16 amino acids. CDR3 loop: CASSRGSSQGAYEQYF. The CDR3, as DNA: TGTGCCAGCTCACGGGGCAGTTCTCAGGGTGCCTACGAGCAGTACTTC.

This clonotype was picked up many times. The chain is built from TRBV20-1 and TRBJ2-3, with D hard to call. CDR3 size: 15 residues. Germline V lookup: CDR1 DFQATT, CDR2 SNEGSKA (reference sequence). Trimming took 4 bases from V and 0 from J, leaving 14 bases between them. CDR3: CSAKTLYASTDTQYF. CDR3 DNA sequence: TGCAGTGCTAAGACCCTTTACGCGAGCACAGATACGCAGTATTTT.

This clonotype was found a few times. The chain is built from TRBV2 and TRBJ1-6; unclear D gene. The germline V and J ends were trimmed by 3 bases and 4 bases, with 4 bases remaining between them. CDR1 and CDR2 from the germline V gene are SNHLY and FYNNEI. The CDR3 is made up of 13 amino acids. The CDR3 coding sequence is TGTGCCAGCAGTGAGAGATATAATTCACCCCTCCACTTT. Translation: CASSERYNSPLHF.

The gene calls are TRBV2 and TRBJ2-5; 12 bases fit TRBD2. Trimming took 6 bases from V and 5 from J; bases not matched to a gene: 4. Per the germline V gene, CDR1 is SNHLY and CDR2 is FYNNEI. This CDR3 has 14 residues. DNA of the CDR3: TGTGCCAGCAGGGTAACTAGCGGGAGGGAGACCCAGTACTTC. This translates into CASRVTSGRETQYF.

V and J are TRBV11-2 and TRBJ2-1; 16 bases fit TRBD2. J gave up 14 bases and V 2 bases, and 18 bases lay outside the gene matches. The CDR3 is 19 amino acids. CDR1 and CDR2 from the germline V gene are SGHAT and FQNNGV. This chain's CDR3 is CASSLQWDRTGTSGRAKFF. CDR3 sequence (DNA): TGTGCCAGCAGCTTACAGTGGGACCGCACCGGGACTAGCGGGAGGGCGAAGTTCTTC.

In its sample, this clonotype was seen many times. The V call is TRBV20-1, the J call TRBJ2-3; D ambiguous. Germline assignment: CDR1 DFQATT and CDR2 SNEGSKA (reference sequence). This CDR3 spans 14 amino acids. V lost 5 bases, J lost 1 base, and 13 bases lay in between. The chain's CDR3 is CSAPVRTGTDTQYF. The CDR3 DNA reads as TGCAGTGCTCCGGTACGGACGGGCACAGATACGCAGTATTTT.

This clonotype has just a few counts. The rearrangement links TRBV12-3 or TRBV12-4 to TRBJ1-5; TRBD1 matches at 9 bases. CDR3 length: 15 residues. The ends lost 6 bases at V and 6 bases at J; junction bases unmatched: 9. The CDR3 DNA sequence: TGTGCCAGCAGCCCCGGGACAGGGCTAACTCAGCCCCAGCATTTT. Residues: CASSPGTGLTQPQHF.

Many counts were recorded for this clonotype. The V call is TRBV6-1, the J call TRBJ2-1, with TRBD2 matching 8 bases. The CDR3 has 15 amino acids. V dropped 5 bases and J dropped 6; count of bases not matched to a gene: 9. Germline loops: CDR1 MNHNS, CDR2 SASEGT. As DNA, the CDR3 is TGTGCCAGCAGTACCGCCCGAGCGGGAGTCAATGAGCAGTTCTTC. Amino acids: CASSTARAGVNEQFF.

The chain combines TRBV11-2 with TRBJ2-5; D not resolved. V lost 3 bases and J lost 1, with 12 bases in between. The CDR3 spans 15 residues. The germline CDR1 and CDR2 sequences are SGHAT and FQNNGV. Here the CDR3 DNA reads TGTGCCAGCAGCTTTCGAAAGAGACCCCAAGAGACCCAGTACTTC. Translation gives CASSFRKRPQETQYF.